What follows describes a single T cell receptor beta chain. Its antigen is unknown. The data belong to a study of cytomegalovirus exposure and HLA in healthy donors. Study-level results: As immune exposure information, only CMV serostatus was available.

PCR involved 60 Vbeta and 13 Jbeta primers. The method was immunoSEQ multiplex PCR; TCRdb's version includes in-frame clones alone and lacks a portion of them. The table lists tens of thousands of clones, around three quarters of them singletons. The CDR3 covers 14 residues. After removal of 6 bases from V and 3 bases from J, the junction contained 5 bases not matched to a gene. Looked up from germline, CDR1 is KGHSH and CDR2 is LQKENI. V and J are TRBV18 and TRBJ2-7, with TRBD2 matching over 10 bases. The origin of this receptor is a woman in her forties in good health and CMV-seropositive. Sequencing was carried out using PBMCs. The CDR3 nucleotides are TGTGCCAGCTCGCTCACTAGCGGGGTCTACGAGCAGTACTTC. Amino acids: CASSLTSGVYEQYF.